The table lists the clone carrying this T cell receptor beta chain with a count of one. Its antigen is as yet unknown. These data are taken from a study of cytomegalovirus exposure and HLA in healthy donors. Findings and limits, study-wide: Later on, a genetic analysis was performed. It linked a missense variant in DCLRE1C with V- and J-gene trimming of TCR beta. Associated with cytomegalovirus, according to the listing, were 150 to 200 TCR beta chains.

A multiplex PCR was run with 60 Vbeta primers and 13 Jbeta primers. Sequenced by immunoSEQ multiplex PCR; TCRdb stores in-frame clones only, minus some. Here the sample spans 80,000 or so clones, 55% to 85% being singletons. CDR1 and CDR2 from the germline V gene are GTSNPN and SVGIG (reference sequence). V lost 0 bases to trimming and J lost 8 bases, with 9 bases between them. The CDR3 covers 12 residues. This clonotype was obtained from a woman aged 40 to 50 in good health and CMV-seropositive. This chain joins TRBV30 and TRBJ2-3, with a possible D match to TRBD2 (5 bases). Sequencing was performed on PBMCs. The CDR3 sequence: CAWSVGGSTQYF. The CDR3 coding sequence is TGTGCCTGGAGTGTCGGTGGGAGTACGCAGTATTTT.